The clone carrying this TCR beta chain showed up many times. The sample is drawn from a study of early T cells in non-severe SARS-CoV-2 infection. Study-wide context: Alpha and beta chains were unpaired, from unsorted whole-blood bulk RNA.

The CDR3 is 13 residues long. The V end lost 3 bases, the J end lost 5 bases, and 10 bases lay between the germline ends. The germline gives CDR1 SGHNT, CDR2 YENEEA. Individual cDNA molecules were tagged with unique molecular identifiers. TCRdb reprocessed the 5' RACE reads via MiXCR and lists one record per CDR3 protein. This table holds 30,000 to 35,000 distinct CDR3 sequences, approximately 4.6% found once. Sequencing used whole blood. The receptor comes from an adult who was a healthcare worker with PCR-confirmed SARS-CoV-2 infection or an uninfected control (not recorded which). The V and J genes are TRBV11-3 and TRBJ1-1; D is ambiguous. The CDR3 reads CASSFSVGTEAFF. The CDR3, as DNA: TGTGCCAGCAGCTTCTCCGTGGGGACTGAAGCTTTCTTT.